The clone carrying this T cell receptor beta chain came up many times. The library tagged individual cDNA molecules with unique molecular identifiers. Via MiXCR, TCRdb re-called the RACE reads, giving one row per CDR3 protein. In the table there are over 95,000 distinct CDR3 sequences, roughly 12% of which are singletons. The time point is: patch test 1, 2 weeks after DPC sensitization. This sample's treatment: therapeutic diphenylcyclopropenone sensitization with weekly scalp DPC. The CDR3 extends over 16 amino acids. V trimming: 5 bases; J trimming: 4 bases; junction bases outside the gene matches: 12. Germline V CDR1 and CDR2: MNHEY, SMNVEV (reference sequence). The sample belongs to a study of human T cells and chemical hapten exposure. Study context: For sensitization, 2% DPC was applied to an approximately 2 cm by approximately 2 cm patch of upper inner arm skin.

The clonotype was recovered from a woman aged 40 to 50 with alopecia areata. Some clones in this sample may be carry-over from other donors' samples. The sample was whole blood, taken in connection with sensitization to the hapten diphenylcyclopropenone (DPC). The V gene is TRBV27, the J gene TRBJ2-5, with TRBD1 identical over 8 bases. CDR3 loop: CASSPSPFDRGETQYF. In nucleotides, the CDR3 is TGTGCCAGCAGTCCTTCTCCTTTTGACAGGGGAGAGACCCAGTACTTC.